Below, one T cell receptor beta chain is given with its context. This record belongs to a study of T cells in localized non-small cell lung cancer. Data came from immunoSEQ multiplex PCR; TCRdb stores just in-frame clones and leaves some out. Among 15,000 to 25,000 clones listed, 75% to 95% were seen once. V lost 2 bases, J lost 10 bases, and 12 bases lay in between. The CDR3 spans 14 residues. Germline CDR1 reads WSHSY; CDR2 reads SAAADI. The sample here was peripheral blood, taken before any cancer treatment. The sequence came from a male donor aged 60 or older with stage I squamous cell lung carcinoma. The rearrangement joins TRBV10-2 to TRBJ1-6; D unresolved. In nucleotides, the CDR3 is TGCGCCAGCAGTGAGGAAGGGATAGGATCACCCCTCCACTTT. Protein: CASSEEGIGSPLHF.